This entry lists 20 T cell receptor beta chains sequenced from one sample in a study of T cell clonality in common variable immunodeficiency. Some clones are missing from TCRdb's copy, which holds only in-frame ones; the method was immunoSEQ multiplex PCR. Observed in the sample are roughly 50,000 clones, none of them singletons. Sequencing was carried out using peripheral blood mononuclear cells. These receptors were collected from a person aged 18-69 years in good health.

In its sample, this clone was seen many times. The CDR3 end is not reached by the read, which stops 3 residues before it; the germline J gene fills it in. The V gene is TRBV10-3, the J gene TRBJ2-2, with D maybe TRBD2 (5 bases). This CDR3 has 15 residues. V dropped 2 bases and J dropped 3 bases, with 10 bases sitting between them. Germline values: CDR1 ENHRY, CDR2 SYGVKD. The CDR3 protein is CAISERGPDTGELFF. CDR3 bases read: TGTGCCATCAGTGAGCGGGGTCCGGACACCGGGGAG.

In this sample, this clone turned up many times. The read terminates 3 residues before the CDR3 end, so the remaining end is supplied by the germline J gene. The V gene is TRBV5-4, the J gene TRBJ2-5; no definite D call. Germline-derived CDR1 and CDR2 are SGHNT and YYREEE (reference sequence). Deletions cut 3 bases from V and 4 bases from J, with 10 bases between. The CDR3 length is 13 residues. The CDR3 sequence is CASSSPVGETQYF. The part of the CDR3 DNA that was read is TGTGCCAGCAGCTCCCCGGTCGGAGAGACC.

This clone was picked up many times. The CDR3 end lies 3 residues beyond the end of the read and is filled in from the germline J gene. V gene TRBV12-3 or TRBV12-4 combines with J gene TRBJ2-7, with 12 bases lining up with TRBD2. This CDR3 has 14 residues. The V segment lost 5 bases and the J segment 2 bases; nucleotides outside the gene matches: 1. Here the CDR3 reads CASSRTSGTYEQYF. The covered CDR3 bases are TGTGCCAGCAGTAGGACTAGCGGGACCTACGAG.

This clone was seen only a few times. The CDR3 region is CASSTSGLASEQYF. The sequenced part of the CDR3 DNA is TGTGCCAGCAGCACCTCAGGGTTAGCTAGCGAG. This chain connects TRBV7-8 to TRBJ2-7; D possibly corresponds to TRBD1 (5 bases). The CDR3 extends 3 residues past the end of the read, so its final part is completed from the germline J gene. V was trimmed by 5 bases and J by 6 bases, leaving 17 bases between them. This CDR3 is built from 14 residues. The germline V gene has CDR1 SGHVS and CDR2 FQNEAQ.

About this clone: An end of the junction does not agree with germline; a read error may underlie this. The read ends 3 residues shy of where the CDR3 ends; the end is completed using the germline J gene. Within the sample, other DNA sequences also encode this same CDR3. This sequence joins TRBV7-2 and TRBJ1-2, with TRBD1 matching over 7 bases. CDR1 is SGHTA, CDR2 FQGNSA, per germline. The CDR3 has 14 residues. The CDR3 spells CASSFRRGNYGYTF. CDR3 DNA (partial): TGTGCCAGCAGCTTCCGCAGGGGGAACTATGGA.

At least ten counts were recorded for this clone. The sequence runs out 3 residues before the end of the CDR3; the remainder is reconstructed from the germline J gene. This rearrangement joins TRBV20-1 to TRBJ2-1; 12 bases line up with TRBD2. V lost 6 bases and J lost 8; bases outside the gene matches: 11. The CDR3 totals 15 residues. CDR1 is DFQATT and CDR2 is SNEGSKA in the germline V gene (reference sequence). The CDR3 bases that were read are TGCAGTGCATTAGGACTAGCGGGAATATTCGATGAG. This codes for CSALGLAGIFDE. The entire CDR3 protein is CSALGLAGIFDEQFF.

Concerning this clone: The CDR3 is cut off 3 residues early in the read; its end comes from the germline J gene. V usage is TRBV19 and J usage is TRBJ1-2; D may be TRBD1 (6 bases). This CDR3 is built from 15 residues. The V gene's germline CDR1 is LNHDA and CDR2 SQIVND (reference sequence). The CDR3 region is CASSVRDTSYNDYTF. The DNA read from the CDR3 is TGTGCCAGTAGTGTCCGGGACACCTCCTACAATGAC. The variable domain in full, completed from reference TRBV19 and TRBJ1-2, reads DGGITQSPKYLFRKEGQNVTLSCEQNLNHDAMYWYRQDPGQGLRLIYYSQIVNDFQKGDIAEGYSVSREKKESFPLTVTSAQKNPTAFYLCASSVRDTSYNDYTFGSGTRLTVV.

This clone appeared a few times. The read falls 3 residues short of the CDR3 end, and the missing part is taken from the germline J gene. The V and J genes are TRBV20-1 and TRBJ2-5; maybe TRBD1 (5 bases). The V end lost 7 bases, the J end lost 1 base, and 7 bases lay between the germline ends. Germline V lookup: CDR1 DFQATT, CDR2 SNEGSKA (reference sequence). CDR3 length: 11 residues. The CDR3 loop reads CSEGSQETQYF. The sequenced part of the CDR3 DNA is TGCAGTGAGGGGTCCCAAGAGACC.

Notes on this clone: The junction departs from germline at one end; a sequencing error may be responsible. The read falls 3 residues short of the CDR3 end, and the missing part is taken from the germline J gene. The chain employs TRBV19 and TRBJ1-5; perhaps TRBD1 as D (5 bases). The CDR3 totals 15 residues. Germline CDR1 and CDR2: LNHDA and SQIVND (reference sequence). CDR3 DNA (partial): TGTACCAGTTCCAGGACAACTCGTAGCAATCAGCCC. Its translation is CTSSRTTRSNQP. The whole CDR3 is CTSSRTTRSNQPQHF.

In this sample, this clone turned up many times. The observed sequence ends 3 residues before the CDR3 terminus, with the missing tail filled in from the germline J gene. V is TRBV20-1 and J is TRBJ2-7; D may be TRBD2 (6 bases). Between the trimmed V and J ends, which lost 0 bases and 1 base, there was a span of 13 bases. There are 15 residues in the CDR3. CDR1 is DFQATT and CDR2 is SNEGSKA in the germline V gene (reference sequence). The covered CDR3 bases are TGCAGTGCTAGAGAAGGGCGGGACTTTTCCTACGAG. As protein: CSAREGRDFSYE. The whole CDR3 protein is CSAREGRDFSYEQYF.

This clone came up a few times. The read finishes 3 residues shy of the CDR3 end, and the germline J gene is used to complete it. V usage is TRBV30 and J usage is TRBJ2-7, with 9 bases fitting TRBD1. The CDR3 contains 18 residues. Germline CDR1 GTSNPN, CDR2 SVGIG (reference sequence). V shed 0 bases and J 2 bases; nucleotides not matched to a gene: 14. The sequenced CDR3 bases are TGTGCCTGGAGTGTATCGGGCCCGGGACAGGGCCCCACCTACGAG. Translation gives CAWSVSGPGQGPTYE. The full CDR3 sequence reads CAWSVSGPGQGPTYEQYF.

This clone was detected many times. The CDR3 is cut off 3 residues early in the read; its end comes from the germline J gene. The V and J genes are TRBV19 and TRBJ2-2; tentative D call: TRBD1 (5 bases). This CDR3 spans 15 amino acids. Germline V gene data show CDR1 as LNHDA and CDR2 as SQIVND (reference sequence). The ends were cut back, 9 bases at V and 0 bases at J, with 14 bases in the middle. The sequenced CDR3 bases are TGTGCCAGCGCCCTTGGACACACGAACACCGGGGAG. Protein product: CASALGHTNTGE. The whole CDR3 region reads CASALGHTNTGELFF.

About this clone itself: The observed sequence ends 3 residues before the CDR3 terminus, with the missing tail filled in from the germline J gene. This chain uses TRBV6-1 with TRBJ1-5; the D gene is possibly TRBD1 (6 bases). The V end lost 1 base, the J end lost 9 bases, and 13 bases lay between the germline ends. Germline CDR1 MNHNS, CDR2 SASEGT. This CDR3 comprises 14 residues. The CDR3 DNA, read in part, is TGTGCCAGCAGTGAAGGCAGGGGCCCCAGGCCC. Its protein product is CASSEGRGPRP. The full CDR3 reads CASSEGRGPRPQHF.

This clone was counted at least ten times. The read finishes 3 residues shy of the CDR3 end, and the germline J gene is used to complete it. This chain uses TRBV2 with TRBJ2-7; TRBD1 might be the D (6 bases). V lost 11 bases and J lost 0, with 17 bases in between. CDR1 and CDR2 (germline): SNHLY, FYNNEI. The CDR3 loop spans 14 amino acids. The CDR3 spells CAASDSKSSYEQYF. The CDR3 DNA, read in part, is TGTGCCGCTTCGGACAGCAAGAGCTCCTACGAG.

This clone was recorded many times. From the germline J gene comes the end of the CDR3, since the read stops 3 residues before it. V gene TRBV2 combines with J gene TRBJ2-5, with 9 positions matching TRBD2. V shed 8 bases and J 5 bases; nucleotides not matched to a gene: 9. The CDR3 loop spans 14 amino acids. Germline assignment: CDR1 SNHLY and CDR2 FYNNEI. CDR3 in amino acids: CASVGGRAGETQYF. The DNA read from the CDR3 is TGTGCCAGCGTCGGCGGGAGGGCGGGTGAGACC.

This clone has ten or more counts. The CDR3 end is not reached by the read, which stops 3 residues before it; the germline J gene fills it in. J is TRBJ1-3 and V is TRBV4-1; D not resolved. V shed 8 bases and J shed 0 bases, with 11 bases lying between them. Germline V lookup: CDR1 MGHRA, CDR2 YSYEKL. The CDR3 is 14 amino acids. CDR3 amino acids: CASQEIDSGNTIYF. The CDR3 bases that were read are TGCGCCAGCCAGGAGATAGACTCTGGAAACACC.

CDR3 DNA, as far as it was read: TGTGCCAGCAAAGGGGAGGGTTGGGGCGCTGAA. Protein product: CASKGEGWGAE. The CDR3 reads in full as CASKGEGWGAEAFF. The chain combines TRBV2 with TRBJ1-1; weak D call: TRBD1 (5 bases). Read data end 3 residues before the CDR3 end; the end is taken from the germline J gene. Per germline, CDR1 SNHLY and CDR2 FYNNEI. Trimming removed 7 bases at V and 6 bases at J, with 18 bases between. The CDR3 is made up of 14 amino acids.

Many counts were recorded for this clone. The DNA ends 3 residues before the CDR3 does, and the rest of the CDR3 is filled in from the germline J gene. The chain is built from TRBV30 and TRBJ2-5; 9 bases agree with TRBD2. The CDR3 length is 19 residues. The germline V gene encodes CDR1 GTSNPN and CDR2 SVGIG (reference sequence). Trimming at V came to 2 bases and at J to 4 bases, leaving 20 bases not matched to a gene. The CDR3 spells CAWSPSPGWVAGVSETQYF. The CDR3 bases that were read are TGTGCCTGGAGTCCATCCCCCGGGTGGGTAGCGGGAGTCTCAGAGACC. Looking up the rest from reference TRBV30 and TRBJ2-5 gives the full variable domain: SQTIHQWPATLVQPVGSPLSLECTVEGTSNPNLYWYRQAAGRGLQLLFYSVGIGQISSEVPQNLSASRPQDRQFILSSKKLLLSDSGFYLCAWSPSPGWVAGVSETQYFGPGTRLLVL.

This clone was detected many times. Sequencing ends 3 residues short of the CDR3 end; the germline J gene provides the rest. The chain joins TRBV5-4 to TRBJ2-3; D is possibly TRBD2 (6 bases). V lost 7 bases to trimming and J lost 3 bases, with 15 bases between them. Germline CDR1 and CDR2: SGHNT and YYREEE (reference sequence). This CDR3 region has 14 residues. CDR3 amino acids: CASGPLGGTDTQYF. CDR3 bases read: TGTGCCAGCGGCCCACTTGGGGGGACAGATACG.

To note about this clone: The junction and the germline gene differ at one end; a read error may be behind it. The read falls 3 residues short of the CDR3 end, and the missing part is taken from the germline J gene. This sequence joins TRBV19 and TRBJ2-2; weak D call: TRBD1 (6 bases). The CDR3 is 15 residues long. Germline CDR1 and CDR2: LNHDA and SQIVND (reference sequence). CDR3 sequence: CASKGGGQSTRELFF. The CDR3 bases that were read are TGTGCCAGTAAGGGTGGGGGCCAGTCCACCAGGGAG.